Listed below are T cell receptor beta chains from one sample, sequenced in a study of blood T cell repertoires in COVID-19. The assay was immunoSEQ multiplex PCR, and TCRdb's table has in-frame clones only and misses some. In the table there are approximately 140,000 clones, around 87% of which are singletons. The sequencing sample was made of peripheral blood. These receptors came from a man aged 18 to 35 with COVID-19, enrolled during active disease. CDR3s leave out the opening cysteine and the closing phenylalanine or tryptophan. D genes are given only for firm matches. The size of a clone is reported for some rows only, either as once, few or many, or as a class for expanded clones.

CDR3 length	V gene	D gene	J gene	clone size	CDR3 protein
13	TRBV2	NA	TRBJ2-7	NA	ASSEGGGANHEQY
13	TRBV11-2	NA	TRBJ2-1	NA	ASSLGSGYFNEQF
11	TRBV10-3	NA	TRBJ2-1	NA	AISDGSRAEQF
11	TRBV3-1/TRBV3-2	NA	TRBJ1-2	NA	ASSQDIYYGYT
14	TRBV7-8	NA	TRBJ1-1	NA	ASSLDQGSVNTEAF
13	TRBV19	TRBD1	TRBJ2-7	NA	ASSIRTGASYEQY
10	TRBV20-1	NA	TRBJ2-1	NA	SASSPGNEQF
11	TRBV11-2	NA	TRBJ2-7	few	ASSLVGFYEQY
15	TRBV10-3	TRBD1	TRBJ2-5	few	AISGRPDRGDAETQY
14	TRBV7-2	TRBD2	TRBJ2-1	NA	ASSLVPSSGSDEQF
13	TRBV28	TRBD2	TRBJ2-3	few	ASSLAGGHTDTQY
10	TRBV24-1	NA	TRBJ2-1	NA	ATRPGSNEQF
8	TRBV2	NA	TRBJ2-7	NA	ASSRFEQY
13	TRBV2	TRBD1	TRBJ2-2	NA	ASSFDRGDTGELF
15	TRBV24-1	NA	TRBJ1-2	once	ATSDSQGGVSNYGYT
11	TRBV27	NA	TRBJ1-2	NA	ASSIKQGKGYT
10	TRBV5-5	NA	TRBJ1-1	NA	ASSPRTDEAF
12	TRBV15	NA	TRBJ1-6	few	ATSRAGMDSPLH
11	TRBV2	NA	TRBJ2-7	once	ASAGAVRYEQY
15	TRBV18	TRBD1	TRBJ2-1	NA	ASSPPTGTRTYNEQF
12	TRBV6-5	NA	TRBJ1-6	NA	ASSSPPSNSPLH
12	TRBV6-6	TRBD1	TRBJ1-6	NA	ASSYRDSNSPLH
13	TRBV27	TRBD2	TRBJ2-7	once	ASSSLAGDLYEQY
10	TRBV6-6	NA	TRBJ2-2	once	ASSYKLGELF
12	TRBV5-4	TRBD1	TRBJ2-7	NA	ASSSGTGSYEQY
13	TRBV5-6	TRBD1	TRBJ2-1	NA	ASSLFRGLGSEQF
16	TRBV19	TRBD1	TRBJ1-4	NA	ASGYPGTGPRGHEKLF
13	TRBV27	TRBD2	TRBJ2-5	NA	ASSLIAGAWETQY
12	TRBV6-2/TRBV6-3	NA	TRBJ2-7	once	ASSLQGSDHERY
11	TRBV4-2	TRBD2	TRBJ2-1	NA	ASSQDEVAGPI
13	TRBV15	TRBD1	TRBJ1-1	NA	ATSSGTGMNTEAF
13	TRBV27	NA	TRBJ2-5	NA	ASSWGFPSHETQY
13	TRBV5-1	TRBD1	TRBJ2-2	NA	ASSWDRANTGELF
12	TRBV5-1	NA	TRBJ1-2	NA	ASSLGRGGSGYT
16	TRBV4-1	NA	TRBJ1-4	NA	ASSPWVPGVATNEKLF
12	TRBV5-1	TRBD1	TRBJ1-2	NA	ASSPRTGGHGYT
11	TRBV4-1	NA	TRBJ1-6	NA	ASSQEYPVHLH
13	TRBV7-6	NA	TRBJ1-4	NA	ASSLGWAPNEKLF
10	TRBV19	TRBD1	TRBJ2-1	NA	ASSSTGVEQF
11	TRBV12-3/TRBV12-4	NA	TRBJ2-1	NA	ASRNQGNNEQF
14	TRBV10-3	NA	TRBJ1-2	NA	ATTPQNSGLDYGYT
11	TRBV11-3	TRBD1	TRBJ2-1	NA	ASSRDRGDEQF
15	TRBV7-6	TRBD2	TRBJ2-5	NA	ASSLALASGSEETQY
12	TRBV19	NA	TRBJ2-5	NA	ASSQQGNQETQY
10	TRBV5-4	NA	TRBJ1-2	few	ASSRETGGYT
12	TRBV7-9	NA	TRBJ1-2	NA	ASSLGVRNYGYT
16	TRBV27	TRBD2	TRBJ2-3	NA	ASSETSGRAYVADTQY
12	TRBV6-5	NA	TRBJ1-1	NA	ASSYFRGNTEAF
17	TRBV11-3	NA	TRBJ2-1	NA	ASSLRCGVVRSSYNEQF
13	TRBV4-1	TRBD1	TRBJ2-7	NA	ASSQEGQGFYEQY
13	TRBV2	NA	TRBJ2-1	NA	ASSVTRASYNEQF
15	TRBV28	TRBD1	TRBJ1-6	NA	ASSLGPGGAYNSPLH
14	TRBV4-3	NA	TRBJ1-4	NA	ASSQGVGHTNEKLL
11	TRBV2	NA	TRBJ1-4	NA	ASRRRFGEKLL